The sequence of this T cell receptor (beta chain) was determined in a study of breast tumors, draining lymph nodes, adjacent tissues. Findings and caveats of the study: Findings are consistent with lymph node origin and intratumoral expansion of most tumor T cells. Tumor repertoires ranked between lymph nodes and nontumor tissue in diversity, with V and J gene preferences.

This clonotype was picked up many times. Its antigen is unknown. TCRdb passed the multiplex PCR reads through MiXCR, listing each CDR3 protein once. The repertoire has about 19,000 distinct CDR3 sequences, about 45% of them found once; the top ten carry about 20%. From germline, CDR1 is SGHAT and CDR2 FQNNGV. CDR3 size: 15 residues. Trimming removed 1 base from V and 5 bases from J, with 11 bases in between. The receptor was derived from a female donor with breast cancer. Some clones in this sample may be carry-over from other donors' samples. Sequenced sample: breast tumor tissue. V and J are TRBV11-2 and TRBJ1-4; possible D gene TRBD1, 5 bases. The CDR3 sequence: CASSLGGSPNEKLFF. CDR3 bases: TGTGCCAGCAGCTTAGGGGGGTCCCCAAATGAAAAACTGTTTTTT.